This TCR beta chain emerged from a study of early T cells in non-severe SARS-CoV-2 infection. Study information: Whole-blood bulk RNA, unsorted, was sequenced, and chains were unpaired.

Unique molecular identifiers were attached to individual cDNA molecules. Using its own MiXCR run on the 5' RACE reads, TCRdb lists one record per CDR3 protein. Of about 99,000 distinct CDR3 sequences listed, around 17% are singletons. Study-level findings and limits: There was a bias toward anti-spike CD8 responses in VDJdb matching, which missed private and CD4 specificities.

Germline V gene data show CDR1 as SGHTA and CDR2 as FQGNSA. Deletions cut 6 bases from V and 7 bases from J, with 12 bases between. This CDR3 has 12 residues. In its sample, this clonotype was seen a few times. Its antigen is not known. The origin of this receptor is an adult who was a healthcare worker with PCR-confirmed SARS-CoV-2 infection or an uninfected control (not recorded which). The source material was whole blood. The chain is built from TRBV7-2 and TRBJ1-1; D not resolved. CDR3 sequence reads: CASSKGPVEAFF. The CDR3 bases are TGTGCCAGCAGTAAAGGGCCAGTTGAAGCTTTCTTT.